The present TCR beta chain was sequenced within a study of T cell responses to AZD1222 COVID-19 vaccine. Study-level results: Baseline seropositivity occurred in only a handful of AZD1222 recipients.

TCRdb keeps only in-frame clones here, not all; method: immunoSEQ multiplex PCR. The sample shows 200,000 or so clones, approximately 93% of them seen only once. CDR1 is MGHRA and CDR2 is YSYEKL in the germline V gene. CDR3 length equals 13 residues. V shed 2 bases and J shed 4 bases, with 8 bases lying between them. This clone was seen a few times. Its specificity is unknown. This chain connects TRBV4-1 to TRBJ1-2; D possibly corresponds to TRBD1 (6 bases). The receptor was derived from an adult who received the AZD1222 COVID-19 vaccine. The sequences come from peripheral blood, collected 28 days after the second AZD1222 dose. The CDR3 DNA sequence: TGCGCCAGCAGCCAACCGGACAGCTATGGCTACACCTTC. This sequence encodes CASSQPDSYGYTF.